Described below is a single T cell receptor (beta chain) sequence and its context. What it binds is not known. This specimen belongs to a study of glioma-infiltrating T cells after dendritic cell vaccination. For the study at large: Autologous tumor lysate-pulsed dendritic cell vaccination was given between the early 2000s and the early 2010s. Findings and caveats of the study: The cohort had few patients with full blood and tumor sets.

This CDR3 region has 13 residues. Trimming cost V 5 bases and J 6 bases; bases outside gene matches: 5. In germline, CDR1 is SGHRS, CDR2 YFSETQ. Input was roughly 2.2 ug genomic DNA, or all available if less. Amplification used 60 V beta primers and 13 J beta primers. The method was immunoSEQ multiplex PCR; TCRdb's version includes in-frame clones alone and lacks a portion of them. The repertoire holds about 9,200 clones, with about four fifths as singletons. As to time point: after dendritic cell vaccination, including at tumor progression/relapse. This sample comprised blood, obtained after dendritic cell vaccination. V is TRBV5-1 and J is TRBJ2-7; 10 nucleotides align to TRBD2. The sequence was obtained from a human donor with glioblastoma. CDR3 sequence (DNA): TGCGCCAGCAGACAGCGGGAGGGGGGCGAGCAGTACTTC. Its translation: CASRQREGGEQYF.